Following are 17 T cell receptor beta chains from one sample sequenced in a study of cytomegalovirus exposure and HLA in healthy donors. PCR involved 60 Vbeta and 13 Jbeta primers. Generated by immunoSEQ multiplex PCR, the TCRdb table keeps only in-frame clones and is missing some. The sample lists 150,000 to 200,000 clones; 79% were seen once. The specimen was PBMCs. Receptors were obtained from a woman younger than 45 in good health and CMV-seropositive.

The table lists this clone with a count of one. The CDR3 loop reads CASSPLMGPPGVYEQYF. In nucleotides, the CDR3 is TGTGCCAGCAGTCCTTTAATGGGACCGCCGGGGGTCTACGAGCAGTACTTC. V is TRBV27 and J is TRBJ2-7, with a tentative D call TRBD2 (6 bases). The V and J ends lost 5 bases and 3 bases respectively, with 23 bases between them. The V gene's germline CDR1 is MNHEY and CDR2 SMNVEV (reference sequence). The CDR3 loop spans 17 amino acids.

For this clone: The junction departs from germline at one end; a sequencing error may be responsible. The rearrangement uses TRBV7-9 and TRBJ2-2; no clear D. This CDR3 spans 13 amino acids. Germline V gene sequence: CDR1 SEHNR, CDR2 FQNEAQ (reference sequence). CDR3 nucleotides: TGTGCCAGCGGCTTCTATAGCACCGGGGAGCTGTTTTTT. The encoded protein is CASGFYSTGELFF.

This chain connects TRBV11-3 to TRBJ2-2; 10 nucleotides agree with TRBD2. This CDR3 has 13 amino acids. CDR1 and CDR2 (germline): SGHNT, YENEEA. The V segment lost 5 bases and the J segment 10 bases; nucleotides outside the gene matches: 4. The DNA of the CDR3 is TGTGCCAGCAGCCAGGGACTAGCGACGGAGCTGTTTTTT. Translation gives CASSQGLATELFF.

This clone occurred once. The chain uses TRBV19 and TRBJ2-1; TRBD2 agrees at 14 bases. Losses at the gene ends were 4 bases for V and 10 bases for J; bases not matched to a gene: 6. This CDR3 comprises 15 residues. CDR1 and CDR2 (germline): LNHDA, SQIVND (reference sequence). CDR3 DNA sequence: TGTGCCAGTAGTAGGGGACTAGCGGGAGATGGAGAGCAGTTCTTC. Translated: CASSRGLAGDGEQFF.

This sequence joins TRBV10-3 and TRBJ1-3; 9 bases fit TRBD1. The CDR3 sequence is 18 residues long. CDR1 and CDR2 from the germline V gene are ENHRY and SYGVKD. V lost 4 bases, J lost 3 bases, and 13 bases stayed unmatched. As DNA, the CDR3 is TGTGCCATCAGTGGACCCGGGGGACAGGGAAAATTTGGAAACACCATATATTTT. Its protein product is CAISGPGGQGKFGNTIYF.

The rearrangement joins TRBV29-1 to TRBJ2-7, with 10 bases fitting TRBD1. V lost 6 bases and J lost 3; bases outside the gene matches: 5. Per germline, CDR1 SQVTM and CDR2 ANQGSEA. The length of the CDR3 is 13 residues. Written as DNA, the CDR3 is TGCAGCGTAGGACAGGGGGGAGACTACGAGCAGTACTTC. Translation: CSVGQGGDYEQYF.

This chain connects TRBV10-3 to TRBJ1-4; D is undetermined. This CDR3 comprises 12 residues. Germline CDR1 reads ENHRY; CDR2 reads SYGVKD. Trimming shortened V by 8 bases and J by 7 bases, and 11 bases separated the two germline ends. CDR3 residues: CAIFLESEKLFF. Written as DNA, the CDR3 is TGTGCCATCTTTCTCGAGAGTGAAAAACTGTTTTTT.

J is TRBJ1-1 and V is TRBV7-8; 7 nucleotides agree with TRBD1. The junction had 14 bases not matched to a gene; V was cut back by 5 bases and J by 5 bases. Per germline, CDR1 SGHVS and CDR2 FQNEAQ. This CDR3 has 16 amino acids. The CDR3 sequence is CASSPRQGRLRTEAFF. The CDR3 DNA reads TGTGCCAGCAGCCCCCGACAGGGTCGATTGAGGACTGAAGCTTTCTTT.

In DNA form, the CDR3 reads TGTGCCAGCAGTGACGGTGTGAACACTGAAGCTTTCTTT. Protein product: CASSDGVNTEAFF. This chain links TRBV2 with TRBJ1-1; D unresolved. CDR3 length: 13 residues. The V end lost 3 bases, the J end lost 0 bases, and 5 bases lay between the germline ends. Germline lookup yields CDR1 SNHLY and CDR2 FYNNEI.

This chain uses TRBV7-9 with TRBJ2-7; 7 bases line up with TRBD1. Unmatched junction bases numbered 13, after V lost 5 bases and J lost 0 bases. The CDR3 spans 17 residues. Germline values: CDR1 SEHNR, CDR2 FQNEAQ (reference sequence). CDR3 nucleotides: TGTGCCAGCAGCCATCCCTGGGACAGCAGTATCTCCTACGAGCAGTACTTC. This translates into CASSHPWDSSISYEQYF.

A single count supports this clone. This chain uses TRBV7-9 with TRBJ2-3, with D possibly being TRBD1 (6 bases). The CDR3 length is 15 residues. Trimming stripped 5 bases from V and 4 bases from J, with 16 bases between. Germline values: CDR1 SEHNR, CDR2 FQNEAQ (reference sequence). The CDR3 reads CASSPRAGVADTQYF. The CDR3 DNA reads TGTGCCAGCAGCCCGCGAGCAGGGGTCGCAGATACGCAGTATTTT.

This clone was seen only a few times. This chain joins TRBV7-9 and TRBJ2-3; TRBD2 is a possible D gene (6 bases). This CDR3 has 17 amino acids. Trimming removed 4 bases from V and 0 bases from J, with 17 bases in between. From germline, CDR1 is SEHNR and CDR2 FQNEAQ (reference sequence). The CDR3 protein is CASSSPEGLDSTDTQYF. The CDR3 DNA reads as TGTGCCAGCAGCTCCCCGGAGGGCTTGGATAGCACAGATACGCAGTATTTT.

This clone was seen a few times. The CDR3 loop reads CASSVGGAHYDTQYF. The CDR3 DNA reads as TGTGCCAGCAGCGTAGGGGGCGCTCACTATGATACGCAGTATTTT. The rearrangement links TRBV9 to TRBJ2-3; D might be TRBD1 (5 bases). The CDR3 consists of 15 residues. V gave up 0 bases and J gave up 6 bases, with 14 bases separating them. Germline V gene data show CDR1 as SGDLS and CDR2 as YYNGEE.

The chain recombines TRBV11-3 with TRBJ2-1, with D perhaps matching TRBD2 (5 bases). Trimming stripped 0 bases from V and 10 bases from J, with 10 bases between. The germline V gene encodes CDR1 SGHNT and CDR2 YENEEA. The CDR3 has 13 amino acids. The CDR3 sequence is CASSLDQKREQFF. In DNA, the CDR3 is TGTGCCAGCAGCTTAGATCAGAAGCGGGAGCAGTTCTTC.

The chain links TRBV30 to TRBJ1-2; no firm D call. CDR1 and CDR2 (germline): GTSNPN, SVGIG (reference sequence). The CDR3 is made up of 11 amino acids. Trimming shortened V by 0 bases and J by 4 bases, and 3 bases separated the two germline ends. The CDR3 loop is CAWSVAYGYTF. The CDR3 bases are TGTGCCTGGAGTGTAGCCTATGGCTACACCTTC.

This clone appeared a single time. This chain links TRBV5-6 with TRBJ2-7; D unresolved. Germline CDR1 reads SGHDT; CDR2 reads YYEEEE. Trimming took off 2 bases at V and 3 bases at J, with 6 bases between the two ends. This CDR3 is 12 amino acids long. The CDR3 DNA follows: TGTGCCAGCAGCTTTCAGGTCTACGAGCAGTACTTC. Protein: CASSFQVYEQYF.

The chain employs TRBV6-5 and TRBJ1-4; possibly TRBD1 for D (6 bases). V lost 0 bases, J lost 6 bases, and 11 bases lay in between. This CDR3 is 15 amino acids long. Germline lookup yields CDR1 MNHEY and CDR2 SVGAGI. In nucleotides, the CDR3 is TGTGCCAGCAGTTACTCGCCCAGGGGACATGAAAAACTGTTTTTT. It yields the protein CASSYSPRGHEKLFF.